Listed below are T cell receptor beta chains from one sample, sequenced in a study of shared clonotypes between healthy human individuals. The repertoire was sequenced with immunoSEQ multiplex PCR; TCRdb's copy has only in-frame clones and lacks some. Of roughly 2,500,000 clones listed, roughly 93% are singletons. Source material: naive CD4+ T cells from PBMCs. These receptors all come from a man aged 18 to 30 in good health. Some clones in this sample may be carry-over from other donors' samples. CDR3s include the opening cysteine and the closing phenylalanine or tryptophan. Each record gives: D gene, V gene, J gene, clone size, CDR3 protein. A D gene is named only where the DNA matches it firmly. Expanded clones are given a class, and other clones once, few, many or no size at all.

-,TRBV25-1,TRBJ2-1,-,CASRWDGTYVDEQFF
-,TRBV19,TRBJ2-6,-,CASSSPAGSGANVLTF
TRBD2,TRBV5-1,TRBJ2-2,-,CASRLLAGGDAGELFF
-,TRBV7-3,TRBJ2-2,-,CASSLTNTGELFF
TRBD1,TRBV2,TRBJ1-2,few,CASRLRDRVHGYTF
-,TRBV6-1,TRBJ1-1,-,CASSESRGSTEAFF
-,TRBV19,TRBJ1-1,-,CASSIEGRDTEAFF
-,TRBV5-1,TRBJ2-7,-,CASSTPDRLGGEQYF
-,TRBV7-8,TRBJ2-3,-,CACLWGDTQYF
-,TRBV25-1,TRBJ2-7,-,CASSRAGASYEQYF
-,TRBV5-1,TRBJ1-3,-,CASSLTSPSPDTIYF
-,TRBV4-2,TRBJ1-1,-,CASSQGRSMNTEAFF
TRBD2,TRBV28,TRBJ2-1,-,CASSSGLAGVNEQFF
-,TRBV27,TRBJ1-4,-,CASSSRGYNGEKLFF
-,TRBV28,TRBJ1-1,few,CASKGGANTEAFF
-,TRBV20-1,TRBJ2-7,-,CSANYHEQYF
-,TRBV7-2,TRBJ2-7,-,CASSSGQTRYEQYF
TRBD1,TRBV7-9,TRBJ1-5,-,CASSLGRGTGGNQPQHF
TRBD2,TRBV2,TRBJ2-3,-,CASRKGLGSDTQYF
-,TRBV30,TRBJ2-2,-,CAWSHGGTRKELFF
-,TRBV30,TRBJ2-2,-,CAWSVGRYTGELFF
-,TRBV2,TRBJ2-4,once,CASSEALGNIQYF
TRBD2,TRBV29-1,TRBJ2-7,-,CSVVLAGGPRSYEQYF
-,TRBV6-5,TRBJ2-3,-,CASSYEEGTDTQYF
-,TRBV25-1,TRBJ1-2,-,CASSGLMHYGYTF
-,TRBV6-1,TRBJ1-3,-,CASSDRRTYTIYF
TRBD2,TRBV19,TRBJ2-1,once,CASTTEREGNNEQFF
TRBD1,TRBV28,TRBJ2-7,-,CASSLWQGASYEQYF
TRBD1,TRBV19,TRBJ2-7,-,CASSMGQGPSYEQYF